This entry concerns a single T cell receptor (beta chain). Method: immunoSEQ multiplex PCR; TCRdb's copy keeps in-frame clones and lacks some. This table has over 50,000 clones, about 86% appearing once. The data originate from a study of technical replicates of blood from a handful of donors. Specimen: PBMCs. The TCR sequence derives from a human donor in good health. Some clones in this sample may be carry-over from other donors' samples.

The CDR3 protein is CASSQQHGTGDSEQYF. CDR3 nucleotide sequence: TGTGCCAGCAGCCAGCAACACGGGACAGGGGACTCCGAGCAGTACTTC. The chain links TRBV4-2 to TRBJ2-7; 10 bases line up with TRBD1. With V trimmed by 3 bases and J by 6 bases, 11 bases remained unmatched. CDR1 and CDR2 from the germline V gene are LGHNA and YNFKEQ. The CDR3 extends over 16 amino acids.